One sample yielded the 2 T cell receptor beta chains listed below, sequenced in a study of technical replicates of blood from several donors. Sequencing used immunoSEQ multiplex PCR; TCRdb keeps in-frame clones, though not all of them. Of over 80,000 clones in the sample, about 96% were seen once. The sequencing input was T cells isolated from PBMCs. The origin of the receptors is a human donor in good health.

V usage is TRBV10-3 and J usage is TRBJ2-5, with D unresolved. The J call may be in error: the DNA end matches TRBJ2-7 better. The CDR3 runs to 13 residues. Germline CDR1 is ENHRY and CDR2 is SYGVKD. DNA of the CDR3: TGTGCCATCAGTGCGGCGGCCTCCTACGAGCAGTACTTC. This encodes CAISAAASYEQYF.

This chain connects TRBV6-5 to TRBJ2-3, with 8 bases fitting TRBD2. The CDR3 length is 15 residues. Trimming cost V 0 bases and J 1 base; bases outside gene matches: 0. Germline V gene lookup returns CDR1 MNHEY and CDR2 SVGAGI. The CDR3 DNA reads TGTGCCAGCAGTTACTCGCGGGAGGGCACAGATACGCAGTATTTT. Protein sequence: CASSYSREGTDTQYF.